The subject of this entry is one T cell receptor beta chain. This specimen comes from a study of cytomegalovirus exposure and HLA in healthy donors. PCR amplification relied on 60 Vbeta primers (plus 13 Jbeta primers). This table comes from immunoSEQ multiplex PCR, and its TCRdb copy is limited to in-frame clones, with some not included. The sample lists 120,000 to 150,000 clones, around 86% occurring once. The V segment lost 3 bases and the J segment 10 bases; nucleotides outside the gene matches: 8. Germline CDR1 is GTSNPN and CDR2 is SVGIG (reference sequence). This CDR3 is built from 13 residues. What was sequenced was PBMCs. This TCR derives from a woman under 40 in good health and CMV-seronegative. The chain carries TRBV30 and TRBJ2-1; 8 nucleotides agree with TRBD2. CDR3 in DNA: TGTGCCTGGAGCCCGAGGCTAGCGGGCGAGCAGTTCTTC. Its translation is CAWSPRLAGEQFF.